Included here is one T cell receptor beta chain sequence, with context. PCR employed 60 Vbeta and 13 Jbeta primers. Using immunoSEQ multiplex PCR, the repertoire was profiled, and TCRdb retains in-frame clones only, with some absent. The sample shows 100,000 to 150,000 clones, over 60% of them seen only once. The CDR3 sequence is 13 residues long. Per the germline V gene, CDR1 is MNHEY and CDR2 is SMNVEV (reference sequence). V lost 4 bases and J lost 1, with 7 bases in between. This sample was taken from a study of cytomegalovirus exposure and HLA in healthy donors. What was sequenced was PBMCs. The genes are TRBV27 and TRBJ1-2; unclear D gene. The source is a female donor in good health and CMV-seronegative. The CDR3 spells CASSWRGNYGYTF. CDR3 DNA: TGTGCCAGCAGTTGGCGGGGTAACTATGGCTACACCTTC.